The 29 T cell receptor beta chains below come from one sample, sequenced in a study of Ad26.COV2.S vaccination and SARS-CoV-2 variants (TCRdb year 2021). Library method: the immunoSEQ multiplex PCR assay. TCRdb retrieved this table from immuneACCESS and kept in-frame rearrangements only. Not all clones are present; in checked studies, unresolved V genes account for under half, and no reason is known for the remainder. Present in this sample are nearly 400,000 clones, approximately 89% of which were seen just once. The ten largest make up around 1.9% of the sample. Reading the label with the study, this specimen's treatment or condition is: roughly 18 received Ad26.COV2.S at low or high dose, single or two shots; about 5 received placebo; per-sample allocation not given. Repertoires of vaccine and placebo recipients were sequenced from samples taken on day 63 after the first injection. Sequencing was performed on peripheral blood, taken in a trial of Ad26.COV2.S vaccine versus placebo. The source of these receptors is a person aged 18-60 years who received the Ad26.COV2.S COVID-19 vaccine or a placebo.

The gene calls are TRBV5-1 and TRBJ2-5, with a weak D call TRBD1 (6 bases). CDR1 and CDR2 from the germline V gene are SGHRS and YFSETQ. This CDR3 has 15 amino acids. V lost 2 bases, J lost 5 bases, and 16 bases lay in between. The CDR3 nucleotides read TGCGCCAGCAGCTTTCAGCTAGATAGGGGGGAGACCCAGTACTTC. Its protein is CASSFQLDRGETQYF. The full variable domain, its missing parts supplied by reference TRBV5-1 and TRBJ2-5, is KAGVTQTPRYLIKTRGQQVTLSCSPISGHRSVSWYQQTPGQGLQFLFEYFSETQRNKGNFPGRFSGRQFSNSRSEMNVSTLELGDSALYLCASSFQLDRGETQYFGPGTRLLVL.

V usage is TRBV4-2 and J usage is TRBJ1-4; the D gene is possibly TRBD1 (6 bases). Between the trimmed V and J ends, which lost 5 bases and 6 bases, there was a span of 13 bases. Germline values: CDR1 LGHNA, CDR2 YNFKEQ. The CDR3 contains 14 residues. This CDR3 is CASSAGGLDEKLFF. The CDR3 DNA reads as TGTGCCAGCAGCGCCGGGGGCTTAGATGAAAAACTGTTTTTT.

This sequence joins TRBV21-1 and TRBJ2-3. TRBV21-1 is described as a pseudogene. The CDR3 runs to 15 residues. CDR3 sequence: CAHRRGRYGTDTQYF. Written as DNA, the CDR3 is TGTGCCCACAGAAGGGGGAGGTATGGCACAGATACGCAGTATTTT.

The genes are TRBV28 and TRBJ1-5, with D maybe TRBD1 (6 bases). This CDR3 contains 13 residues. CDR1 and CDR2 from the germline V gene are MDHEN and SYDVKM. The V and J ends lost 6 bases and 8 bases respectively, with 14 bases between them. CDR3 nucleotides: TGTGCCAGCAGAAGACAGGTAAAGGAGCCCCAGCATTTT. Protein product: CASRRQVKEPQHF.

The genes are TRBV19 and TRBJ2-1; D gene uncertain. Germline loops: CDR1 LNHDA, CDR2 SQIVND (reference sequence). The length of the CDR3 is 10 residues. The V and J ends lost 10 bases and 7 bases respectively, with 8 bases between them. The CDR3 nucleotides read TGTGCCACCGCATTGAATGAGCAGTTCTTC. Residues: CATALNEQFF.

Ten or more counts support this clone. The chain employs TRBV6-2 or TRBV6-3 and TRBJ2-7, with D tentatively TRBD1 (5 bases). This CDR3 region has 16 residues. The germline V gene encodes CDR1 MNHEY and CDR2 SVGEGT. V was trimmed by 6 bases and J by 0 bases, leaving 18 bases between them. The CDR3 nucleotides are TGTGCCAGCAGCTTTGTAACAGGAAAACCCTCCTACGAGCAGTACTTC. The encoded protein is CASSFVTGKPSYEQYF.

In this sample, this clone turned up a few times. This chain connects TRBV27 to TRBJ1-2; 11 positions agree with TRBD1. Germline CDR1 is MNHEY and CDR2 is SMNVEV (reference sequence). With 3 bases clipped from V and 5 bases from J, the junction kept 5 bases outside the gene matches. This CDR3 has 15 amino acids. The CDR3 loop is CASSLHGTGGYGYTF. In DNA form, the CDR3 reads TGTGCCAGCAGTTTGCACGGGACAGGGGGATATGGCTACACCTTC.

This clone appeared a single time. The chain couples TRBV30 to TRBJ2-7; 9 bases match TRBD2. The CDR3 has 14 residues. Germline lookup yields CDR1 GTSNPN and CDR2 SVGIG (reference sequence). The V segment lost 0 bases and the J segment 6 bases; nucleotides outside the gene matches: 6. The CDR3 DNA reads as TGTGCCTGGAGTGTGAGGCTAGCGGGGATCGAGCAGTACTTC. Its translation is CAWSVRLAGIEQYF.

This rearrangement joins TRBV11-2 to TRBJ2-7, with D tentatively TRBD2 (6 bases). This CDR3 is built from 15 residues. Germline V lookup: CDR1 SGHAT, CDR2 FQNNGV. V lost 3 bases and J 0 bases, leaving 12 bases between the germline ends. DNA of the CDR3: TGTGCCAGCAGCTTTGGGGGAGGACCCTCCTACGAGCAGTACTTC. The encoded protein is CASSFGGGPSYEQYF.

This clone has just one count. This rearrangement joins TRBV5-6 to TRBJ2-7; 10 bases are shared with TRBD1. Germline lookup yields CDR1 SGHDT and CDR2 YYEEEE. V trimming: 0 bases; J trimming: 3 bases; junction bases outside the gene matches: 6. The CDR3 consists of 16 residues. The CDR3 here is CASSLGDRGLNYEQYF. CDR3 bases: TGTGCCAGCAGCTTGGGGGACAGGGGACTAAACTACGAGCAGTACTTC.

Only one count was recorded for this clone. The chain recombines TRBV12-2 with TRBJ1-1; the table's D call, TRBD1, was not checked against the DNA. TRBV12-2 is labeled a pseudogene. The CDR3 is 15 amino acids. For the CDR3, the DNA is TGTGCAAGTCGCTTCGCCCCGACAGGGGAACCTGAAGCTTTCTTT. It codes for CASRFAPTGEPEAFF.

V gene TRBV27 combines with J gene TRBJ2-2; no firm D call. The CDR3 extends over 17 amino acids. Germline CDR1 reads MNHEY; CDR2 reads SMNVEV (reference sequence). V shed 4 bases and J shed 4 bases, with 19 bases lying between them. CDR3 residues: CASSSVLQPPFTGELFF. Written as DNA, the CDR3 is TGTGCCAGCAGTTCAGTTCTCCAGCCCCCGTTCACCGGGGAGCTGTTTTTT.

CDR3 residues: CASRPDISGNTIYF. The CDR3 DNA is TGTGCCAGCAGGCCGGACATCTCTGGAAACACCATATATTTT. The gene calls are TRBV28 and TRBJ1-3; D is perhaps TRBD1 (5 bases). CDR1 is MDHEN and CDR2 is SYDVKM in the germline V gene. The V end was cut by 6 bases, the J end by 0 bases, with 9 bases between. The CDR3 is 14 amino acids.

The chain links TRBV9 to TRBJ2-7, with D possibly being TRBD2 (5 bases). The CDR3 spans 14 residues. V lost 3 bases, J lost 3 bases, and 13 bases lay in between. Germline values: CDR1 SGDLS, CDR2 YYNGEE. The CDR3 DNA reads TGTGCCAGCAGCGAGATCGGTGGGAGCTACGAGCAGTACTTC. Translated: CASSEIGGSYEQYF.

V usage is TRBV3-1 (or the pseudogene TRBV3-2) and J usage is TRBJ2-2, with 8 positions matching TRBD2. J gave up 1 base and V 5 bases, and 6 bases lay outside the gene matches. CDR3 size: 16 residues. From germline, CDR1 is LGHDT and CDR2 YNNKEL (reference sequence). The CDR3, as DNA: TGTGCCAGCAGCTACCGGACTAGCTGGAACACCGGGGAGCTGTTTTTT. This translates into CASSYRTSWNTGELFF.

In its sample, this clone was seen once. The chain couples TRBV3-1 (or the pseudogene TRBV3-2) to TRBJ2-5; weak D call: TRBD2 (5 bases). V lost 5 bases, J lost 9 bases, and 16 bases lay in between. From germline, CDR1 is LGHDT and CDR2 YNNKEL (reference sequence). This CDR3 comprises 13 residues. The CDR3 is CASSATREAAQYF. In nucleotides, the CDR3 is TGTGCCAGCAGCGCAACAAGGGAAGCGGCCCAGTACTTC.

The V gene is TRBV19, the J gene TRBJ2-7; TRBD1 aligns across 9 bases. The CDR3 loop spans 14 amino acids. CDR1 and CDR2 (germline): LNHDA, SQIVND (reference sequence). Trimming took 5 bases from V and 3 from J; bases not matched to a gene: 5. CDR3 coding DNA: TGTGCCAGTAGTTTGACAGGGGGTAACTACGAGCAGTACTTC. The encoded protein is CASSLTGGNYEQYF.

The J gene is TRBJ2-7, the V gene TRBV11-2; D ambiguous. Trimming stripped 8 bases from V and 9 bases from J, with 17 bases between. The germline V gene has CDR1 SGHAT and CDR2 FQNNGV. The CDR3 is 12 amino acids. Written as DNA, the CDR3 is TGTGCCAGCGCCGGGCCTTCCCCAAGGCAGTACTTC. Its protein product is CASAGPSPRQYF.

This chain connects TRBV20-1 to TRBJ2-2, with D uncertain. Trimming stripped 7 bases from V and 6 bases from J, with 6 bases between. Germline CDR1 reads DFQATT; CDR2 reads SNEGSKA (reference sequence). The CDR3 is made up of 10 amino acids. Here the CDR3 reads CSVWAGELFF. The CDR3, as DNA: TGCAGTGTCTGGGCCGGGGAGCTGTTTTTT.

This clone has only a few counts. This sequence joins TRBV12-3 or TRBV12-4 and TRBJ2-2, with D unclear. The CDR3 spans 13 residues. The ends were cut back, 3 bases at V and 4 bases at J, with 6 bases in the middle. The DNA of the CDR3 is TGTGCCAGCAGTTTCTGGAGCACCGGGGAGCTGTTTTTT. Translated, it gives CASSFWSTGELFF.

This clone was seen only a few times. This sequence joins TRBV7-2 and TRBJ2-7, with 12 bases fitting TRBD2. Losses at the gene ends were 5 bases for V and 4 bases for J; bases not matched to a gene: 9. CDR1 is SGHTA, CDR2 FQGNSA, per germline. CDR3 length: 16 amino acids. The CDR3 is CASSPPTSGRSYEQYF. CDR3 in DNA: TGTGCCAGCAGCCCCCCGACTAGCGGGAGAAGTTACGAGCAGTACTTC.

This rearrangement joins TRBV13 to TRBJ2-7; D might be TRBD1 (6 bases). Trimming left V 6 bases short and J 3 bases short, with 12 bases between. CDR1 PRHDT and CDR2 FYEKMQ come from the germline V gene (reference sequence). This CDR3 spans 13 amino acids. The CDR3 reads CASRSGQNYEQYF. The CDR3 DNA is TGTGCCAGCAGATCCGGACAGAACTACGAGCAGTACTTC.

This CDR3 is CASSPGRGTYEQYF. For the CDR3, the DNA is TGCGCCAGCAGCCCAGGCAGGGGGACCTACGAGCAGTACTTC. This chain joins TRBV5-1 and TRBJ2-7; 7 positions agree with TRBD1. J was trimmed by 2 bases and V by 4 bases; bases with no gene match: 6. CDR3 length: 14 amino acids. Germline assignment: CDR1 SGHRS and CDR2 YFSETQ.

V usage is TRBV4-3 and J usage is TRBJ1-1; TRBD1 is a possible D gene (5 bases). Germline lookup yields CDR1 LGHNA and CDR2 YSLEER. CDR3 length: 14 amino acids. V was pared by 1 base and J by 1 base, with 7 bases between. CDR3 sequence reads: CASSQGQRNTEAFF. The CDR3 DNA reads as TGCGCCAGCAGCCAAGGACAGAGGAACACTGAAGCTTTCTTT.

The V and J genes are TRBV6-5 and TRBJ2-5, with D possibly TRBD1 on 6 matching bases. V gave up 6 bases and J gave up 4 bases, with 12 bases separating them. This CDR3 region has 13 residues. Germline V gene data show CDR1 as MNHEY and CDR2 as SVGAGI. CDR3 sequence (DNA): TGTGCCAGCAGGGTACAGGGTTCAGAGACCCAGTACTTC. Translated: CASRVQGSETQYF.

V gene TRBV4-1 combines with J gene TRBJ1-2, with unresolved D. The V and J ends lost 1 base and 4 bases respectively, with 10 bases between them. The V gene's germline CDR1 is MGHRA and CDR2 YSYEKL. The CDR3 is made up of 14 amino acids. Written as DNA, the CDR3 is TGCGCCAGCAGCCAAGGTAGCGGATTCTATGGCTACACCTTC. Residues: CASSQGSGFYGYTF.

This chain connects TRBV19 to TRBJ2-3; 7 bases match TRBD2. With 6 bases clipped from V and 2 bases from J, the junction kept 14 bases outside the gene matches. This CDR3 has 17 residues. Germline loops: CDR1 LNHDA, CDR2 SQIVND (reference sequence). CDR3 in amino acids: CASSADYRGGYTDTQYF. CDR3 bases: TGTGCCAGTAGCGCCGATTATCGCGGGGGATACACAGATACGCAGTATTTT.

The V call is TRBV11-2, the J call TRBJ2-7; D gene unclear. The CDR3 sequence is 14 residues long. V was pared by 0 bases and J by 3 bases, with 9 bases between. In germline, CDR1 is SGHAT, CDR2 FQNNGV. The CDR3 loop is CASSLDIGSYEQYF. CDR3 nucleotides: TGTGCCAGCAGCTTAGATATAGGCAGCTACGAGCAGTACTTC.

The chain uses TRBV28 and TRBJ1-5; a possible D gene is TRBD1 (6 bases). The germline V gene encodes CDR1 MDHEN and CDR2 SYDVKM. This CDR3 has 14 residues. Trimming removed 4 bases at V and 4 bases at J, with 11 bases between. The CDR3 protein is CASSSGRGNQPQHF. The CDR3 DNA is TGTGCCAGCAGTTCTGGCAGGGGAAATCAGCCCCAGCATTTT.